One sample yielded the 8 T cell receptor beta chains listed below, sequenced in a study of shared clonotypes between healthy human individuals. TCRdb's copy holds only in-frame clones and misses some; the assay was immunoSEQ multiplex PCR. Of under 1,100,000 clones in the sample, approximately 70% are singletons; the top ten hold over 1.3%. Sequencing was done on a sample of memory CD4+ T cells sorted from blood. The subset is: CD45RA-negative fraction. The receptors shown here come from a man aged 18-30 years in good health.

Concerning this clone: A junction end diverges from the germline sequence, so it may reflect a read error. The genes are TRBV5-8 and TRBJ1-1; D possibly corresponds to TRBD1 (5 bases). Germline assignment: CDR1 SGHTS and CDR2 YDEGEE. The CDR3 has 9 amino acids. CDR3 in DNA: TGTGCCAGCAGCCTTGGGGCCGCTTTT. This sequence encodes CASSLGAAF.

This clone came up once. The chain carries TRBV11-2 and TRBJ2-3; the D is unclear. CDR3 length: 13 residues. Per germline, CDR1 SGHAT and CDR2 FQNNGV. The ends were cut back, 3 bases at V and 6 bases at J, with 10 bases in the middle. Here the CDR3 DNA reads TGTGCCAGCAGCTTGTCAGTGGTGGATACGCAGTATTTT. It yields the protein CASSLSVVDTQYF.

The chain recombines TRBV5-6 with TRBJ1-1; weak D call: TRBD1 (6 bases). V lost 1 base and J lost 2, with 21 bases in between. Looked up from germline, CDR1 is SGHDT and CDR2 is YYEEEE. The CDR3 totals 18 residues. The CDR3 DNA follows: TGTGCCAGCAGCTTGATTTCAAGGGTGGGGGGCGGAAACACTGAAGCTTTCTTT. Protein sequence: CASSLISRVGGGNTEAFF.

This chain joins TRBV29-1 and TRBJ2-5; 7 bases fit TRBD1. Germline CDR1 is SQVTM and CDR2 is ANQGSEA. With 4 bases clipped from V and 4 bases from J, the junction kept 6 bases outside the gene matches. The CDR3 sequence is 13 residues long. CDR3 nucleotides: TGCAGCGTTGGACGACAGGGCGGAGAGACCCAGTACTTC. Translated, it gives CSVGRQGGETQYF.

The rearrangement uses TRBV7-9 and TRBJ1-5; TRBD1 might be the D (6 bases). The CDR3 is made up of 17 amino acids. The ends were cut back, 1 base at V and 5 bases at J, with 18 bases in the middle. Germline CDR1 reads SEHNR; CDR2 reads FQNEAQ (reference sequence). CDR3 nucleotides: TGTGCCAGCAGCTTAGGAGCCACAGGGAGCGGGTATCAGCCCCAGCATTTT. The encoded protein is CASSLGATGSGYQPQHF.

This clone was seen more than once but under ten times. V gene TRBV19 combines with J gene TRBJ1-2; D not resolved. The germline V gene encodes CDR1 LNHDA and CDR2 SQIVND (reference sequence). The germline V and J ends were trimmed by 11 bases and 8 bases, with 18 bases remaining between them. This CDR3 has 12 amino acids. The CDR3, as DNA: TGTGCCGGAGGGCGAAGTAGAGGAGGCTACACCTTC. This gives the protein CAGGRSRGGYTF.

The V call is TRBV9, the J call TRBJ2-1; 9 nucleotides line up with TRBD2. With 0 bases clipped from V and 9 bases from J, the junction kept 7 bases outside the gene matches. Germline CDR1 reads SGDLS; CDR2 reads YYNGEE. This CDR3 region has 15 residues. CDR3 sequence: CASSVVREGIGEQFF. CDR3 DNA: TGTGCCAGCAGCGTAGTGCGGGAGGGTATCGGTGAGCAGTTCTTC.

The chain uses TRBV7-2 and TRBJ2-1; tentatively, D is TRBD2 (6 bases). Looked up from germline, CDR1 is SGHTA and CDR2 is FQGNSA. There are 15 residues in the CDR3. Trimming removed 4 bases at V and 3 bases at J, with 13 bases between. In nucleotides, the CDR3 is TGTGCCAGCAGCTCGGCGGGACTCATCTACAATGAGCAGTTCTTC. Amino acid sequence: CASSSAGLIYNEQFF.